This T cell receptor (beta chain) was recovered during a study of identical twins (dated by TCRdb to 2016 to 2018). Regarding the complete study: To test whether fetal clonotypes persist, this study deep-sequenced TCR alpha and beta repertoires from monozygotic twins, from unrelated adults of various ages, and from cord blood. Replicate twin experiments were performed at different times using different library preparation protocols to rule out contamination.

Library preparation used 5' RACE. The listed sequencing device is Illumina HiSeq 2000. Template switching introduced a universal primer binding site; the final cDNA contained a unique molecular identifier, enabling accurate counting of TCR cDNA molecules. Specific primers in the conserved constant-segment region were used to synthesize first-strand cDNA for TCR alpha and beta chains. To control for contamination, each cDNA library was double barcoded with a SMART-Mk sample barcode plus Illumina barcodes. Two successive PCR steps introduced TruSeq adapter sequences along with Illumina sample barcodes. Sequencing of the TCR alpha and beta cDNA libraries was done on the Illumina HiSeq platform using custom primers. Turning to the authors' computational methods: MiGEC was used to process raw reads and extract unique molecular identifiers, and MiXCR was used to find CDR3 positions. Recombination models were inferred per individual with the repgenHMM and IGoR tools using an EM algorithm. Shared clonotypes were analyzed with the tcR package in R, and sharing was normalized by the product of cloneset sizes. Out-of-frame nonproductive sequences were analyzed to study raw recombination free of thymic and clonal selection effects. TCRdb redid the processing of the public reads, applying fastp at Q25 and MiXCR, and retained in-frame beta chains. Rows are combined by CDR3 protein, so each entry shows the most common genes and DNA. TCRdb assigned the V and J calls; the authors' analysis was not used. This sample has around 500,000 distinct CDR3 sequences in its table, and about 14% of those were observed once. Around 0.57% of the sample is held by the ten biggest clonotypes.

This clonotype was detected many times. Its antigen is still unknown. No per-base quality is available; no much larger clone lies one base away. V is cut by 2 bases and J by 3 bases, and the space between the germline ends is 5 bases. CDR1 and CDR2 (ENHRY, SYGVKD) derive from the germline V gene. Including cysteine and phenylalanine, the CDR3 has 12 amino acids. CDR3 DNA is the only sequence kept; it has 36 bases, read in frame from the first base. General study outcomes and caveats: Invariant T cells such as MAIT and iNKT could partly confound zero-insertion analyses, though diverse VJ usage argued against this for most clonotypes. Compared with coincidental sharing between unrelated individuals, an excess of low generation-probability sequences was observed among out-of-frame TCR alpha sequences shared between twins. In monozygotic twins, recombination models systematically underestimated out-of-frame TCR alpha sharing, but the models matched the sharing seen between unrelated individuals. In beta out-of-frame sequences, excess twin sharing was weaker, because having fewer shared sequences lowered the signal-to-noise ratio. Because the same donors could not be followed over many years, the conclusions depended on cross-sectional statistical analysis. Abundant cord blood beta clonotypes carried fewer insertions; young adult naive repertoires showed a weaker similar trend, while memory repertoires showed none.

Only healthy Caucasian donors were included. Three pairs of female monozygotic twins, all aged roughly 18 to 29 years, were included in the twin cohort. CD4+ and CD8+ T cell populations were isolated with positive isolation kits from Invitrogen. These records were also assigned to another study, of yellow fever vaccine responses in identical twins. The second study's authors report: According to the authors, in identical twins the way T cells responded to vaccination appeared partly convergent and partly personalized. Focusing on identical twins, the study followed the T cell clones that responded to the vaccine, and did so with precision.

This TCR came from a woman in her late teens or twenties in good health. Sequenced sample: CD4+ T cells sorted from blood. In this chain, TRBV10-3 is recombined with TRBJ2-7, with no reliable assignment of the D segment. The CDR3 is CAISEPLYEQYF. The DNA is as follows: TGTGCCATCAGTGAGCCACTCTACGAGCAGTACTTC.